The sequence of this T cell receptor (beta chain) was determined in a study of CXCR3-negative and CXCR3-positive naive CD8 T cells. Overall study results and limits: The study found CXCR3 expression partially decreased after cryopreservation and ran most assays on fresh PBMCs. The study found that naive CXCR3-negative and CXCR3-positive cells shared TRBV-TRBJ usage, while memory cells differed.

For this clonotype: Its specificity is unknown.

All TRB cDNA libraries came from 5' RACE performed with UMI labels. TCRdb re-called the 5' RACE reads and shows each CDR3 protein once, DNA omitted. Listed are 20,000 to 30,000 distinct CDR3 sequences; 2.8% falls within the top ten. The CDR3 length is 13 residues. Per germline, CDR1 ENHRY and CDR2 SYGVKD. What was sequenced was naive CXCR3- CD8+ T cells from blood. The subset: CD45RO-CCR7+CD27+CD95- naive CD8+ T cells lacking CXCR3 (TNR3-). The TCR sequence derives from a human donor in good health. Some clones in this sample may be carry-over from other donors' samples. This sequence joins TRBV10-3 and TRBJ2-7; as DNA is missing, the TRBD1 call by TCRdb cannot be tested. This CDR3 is CAITGDKGLEQYF.